This T cell receptor beta chain was observed in a study of T cells after yellow fever vaccination. TCRdb recomputed calls from the 5' RACE reads with MiXCR, one row per CDR3 protein. Of roughly 120,000 distinct CDR3 sequences listed, 7.2% are singletons. This clonotype was detected many times. The TCR was taken from a man younger than 30 who received the YFV17D yellow fever vaccine. The sequences come from CD4+ T cells sorted from PBMCs, collected around 45 days after the first yellow fever vaccination.

The CDR3 here is CASSIRGPQETQYF. The CDR3 bases are TGTGCCAGCAGCATCCGGGGGCCACAAGAGACCCAGTACTTC. The rearrangement links TRBV7-9 to TRBJ2-5, with D tentatively TRBD1 or TRBD2 (6 bases each). Germline CDR1 is SEHNR and CDR2 is FQNEAQ (reference sequence). Trimming shortened V by 5 bases and J by 2 bases, and 12 bases separated the two germline ends. The CDR3 totals 14 residues.